A single sample gave rise to the 16 T cell receptor beta chains below, sequenced in a study of blood T cells in healthy people across ages. Using a J-beta primer mix together with a sample-barcoded 5' primer, a second PCR was run for roughly 7 to 11 cycles. One entry per CDR3 protein results from TCRdb running MiXCR on the 5' RACE reads. There are around 1,600,000 distinct CDR3 sequences in the sample; approximately 42% occur only once, and about 3.8% lies in the top ten. Sequencing used blood. The source of these receptors is a woman aged 18-29 years in good health.

The chain recombines TRBV9 with TRBJ1-4; no clear D gene. This CDR3 has 15 residues. Germline assignment: CDR1 SGDLS and CDR2 YYNGEE. The V gene lost 3 bases and the J gene lost 7 bases, with 16 bases spanning the gap. CDR3 nucleotides: TGTGCCAGCAGCGGAGAGGAAGGAACAGCTGAAAAACTGTTTTTT. As protein: CASSGEEGTAEKLFF. Full variable domain (rest looked up from reference TRBV9 and TRBJ1-4): DSGVTQTPKHLITATGQRVTLRCSPRSGDLSVYWYQQSLDQGLQFLIQYYNGEERAKGNILERFSAQQFPDLHSELNLSSLELGDSALYFCASSGEEGTAEKLFFGSGTQLSVL.

V is TRBV5-1 and J is TRBJ1-1; D is perhaps TRBD1 (5 bases). V gave up 0 bases and J gave up 9 bases, with 9 bases separating them. Germline CDR1 reads SGHRS; CDR2 reads YFSETQ. The CDR3 extends over 12 amino acids. The CDR3 nucleotides are TGCGCCAGCAGCTTGGTGGGGACTAAAGCTTTCTTT. Its protein is CASSLVGTKAFF.

This clonotype was detected only a few times. CDR3 loop: CASSPLALEQFF. In nucleotides, the CDR3 is TGTGCCAGCAGTCCACTAGCGCTTGAGCAGTTCTTC. The chain employs TRBV12-3 or TRBV12-4 and TRBJ2-1; 7 bases fit TRBD2. The J segment lost 9 bases and the V segment lost 5 bases, leaving 4 bases of the junction unmatched. This CDR3 contains 12 residues.

This clonotype occurred many times. The gene calls are TRBV14 and TRBJ2-1; 8 bases agree with TRBD1. Trimming removed 2 bases from V and 2 bases from J; junction bases left unmatched: 11. Germline values: CDR1 SGHDN, CDR2 FVKESK. The CDR3 spans 18 residues. The DNA for the CDR3 is TGTGCCAGCAGCCAAATCTCACCAGGACAGGGACCCTACAATGAGCAGTTCTTC. It yields the protein CASSQISPGQGPYNEQFF.

The V gene is TRBV29-1, the J gene TRBJ1-4; no definite D call. V lost 4 bases and J 0 bases, leaving 6 bases between the germline ends. Germline loops: CDR1 SQVTM, CDR2 ANQGSEA. This CDR3 comprises 13 residues. The CDR3: CSVGVATNEKLFF. CDR3 in DNA: TGCAGCGTTGGGGTTGCAACTAATGAAAAACTGTTTTTT.

A note on this clonotype: The junction and the germline gene differ at one end; a read error may be behind it. The V call is TRBV3-1, the J call TRBJ2-3; 8 bases match TRBD2. The germline V gene has CDR1 LGHDT and CDR2 YNNKEL (reference sequence). The CDR3 loop spans 15 amino acids. The CDR3 bases are TGTGTCAGCAGCCAAGACGGGACTAGGTCGGATACGCAGTATTTT. Protein: CVSSQDGTRSDTQYF.

This clonotype was seen a handful of times. The chain links TRBV5-1 to TRBJ2-1; D perhaps matches TRBD2 (6 bases). The J call may be in error: the DNA end matches TRBJ2-7 better. CDR3 length: 16 amino acids. The germline V gene encodes CDR1 SGHRS and CDR2 YFSETQ. The CDR3 DNA reads TGCGCCAGCAGCTTAAGTGGAGGGAGGCCCTACAATGAGCAGTACTTC. This encodes CASSLSGGRPYNEQYF.

The CDR3 here is CASSLGLAPRGQFF. As DNA, the CDR3 is TGCGCCAGCAGCTTGGGACTAGCCCCCCGTGGGCAGTTCTTC. The chain joins TRBV5-1 to TRBJ2-1; 7 nucleotides line up with TRBD2. V shed 0 bases, J shed 12 bases, and the junction held 9 bases outside the gene matches. The CDR3 length is 14 residues. Per the germline V gene, CDR1 is SGHRS and CDR2 is YFSETQ.

The gene calls are TRBV2 and TRBJ2-1; the match to TRBD1 covers 7 bases. V gave up 6 bases and J gave up 6 bases; unmatched junction bases: 17. This CDR3 comprises 17 residues. CDR1 is SNHLY, CDR2 FYNNEI, per germline. CDR3 nucleotide sequence: TGTGCCAGCAGCCCCGCGTCGACAGGGAAATTGGCCAATGAGCAGTTCTTC. This codes for CASSPASTGKLANEQFF.

V usage is TRBV2 and J usage is TRBJ1-4, with D hard to call. V was shortened by 6 bases and J by 4 bases, with 9 bases between the two germline ends. The germline gives CDR1 SNHLY, CDR2 FYNNEI. The CDR3 has 13 amino acids. This CDR3 is CASSSGYNEKLFF. In nucleotides, the CDR3 is TGTGCCAGCAGCTCAGGTTATAATGAAAAACTGTTTTTT.

This clonotype was detected a few times. This chain uses TRBV9 with TRBJ1-4; 8 bases are a match to TRBD1. The germline CDR1 and CDR2 sequences are SGDLS and YYNGEE. The CDR3 contains 16 residues. V shed 4 bases and J 3 bases; nucleotides not matched to a gene: 8. CDR3 sequence reads: CASSPFGTGANEKLFF. The CDR3, as DNA: TGTGCCAGCAGCCCTTTCGGGACAGGAGCTAATGAAAAACTGTTTTTT.

There are a few counts of this clonotype. Here the CDR3 reads CSARSGAYFHTF. CDR3 DNA: TGCAGTGCTAGATCGGGTGCTTATTTCCACACCTTC. The J gene is TRBJ1-2, the V gene TRBV20-1; D gene unclear. CDR3 length equals 12 residues. Trimming took off 2 bases at V and 12 bases at J, with 16 bases between the two ends. The germline V gene has CDR1 DFQATT and CDR2 SNEGSKA (reference sequence).

This clonotype has just a few counts. The chain carries TRBV7-2 and TRBJ1-2; D not resolved. The CDR3 is 15 amino acids. The ends were cut back, 5 bases at V and 0 bases at J, with 13 bases in the middle. In germline, CDR1 is SGHTA, CDR2 FQGNSA. The CDR3 DNA reads as TGTGCCAGCAGCGAAGCCGTTGGGACTAACTATGGCTACACCTTC. As protein: CASSEAVGTNYGYTF.

This chain links TRBV10-1 with TRBJ2-1; a possible D gene is TRBD2 (5 bases). The end of the DNA aligns better with TRBJ2-7, so the J call may be wrong. CDR1 is WNHNN and CDR2 is SYGVQD in the germline V gene (reference sequence). CDR3 length equals 15 residues. DNA for the CDR3: TGCGCCAGCAGTGACAAAACTAGTGGCTACAATGAGCAGTACTTC. Translated: CASSDKTSGYNEQYF.

This clonotype was detected once. The chain joins TRBV4-3 to TRBJ2-1; weak D call: TRBD2 (6 bases). CDR1 is LGHNA, CDR2 YSLEER, per germline. Trimming took off 0 bases at V and 8 bases at J, with 11 bases between the two ends. This CDR3 is 14 amino acids long. The CDR3 is CASSQDAGYDEQFF. The CDR3 DNA reads as TGCGCCAGCAGCCAAGATGCGGGGTACGATGAGCAGTTCTTC.

The chain uses TRBV28 and TRBJ2-3; no clear D gene. The germline V gene has CDR1 MDHEN and CDR2 SYDVKM. Trimming stripped 6 bases from V and 1 base from J, with 17 bases between. This CDR3 is 16 amino acids long. The DNA of the CDR3 is TGTGCCAGCAGAATGAGCGAACGGAGCGGCACAGATACGCAGTATTTT. It encodes CASRMSERSGTDTQYF.